Below, 3 T cell receptor beta chains from the same sample are listed, as sequenced in a study of human T cells and chemical hapten exposure. Time point described: pre-sensitization, week 0. The treatment denotes: therapeutic diphenylcyclopropenone sensitization with weekly scalp DPC. TCRdb re-derived calls from the RACE reads in MiXCR, one entry per CDR3 protein. The sample lists around 120,000 distinct CDR3 sequences, roughly 13% seen once, with about 3% in the top ten. Source: whole blood, taken in connection with sensitization to the hapten diphenylcyclopropenone (DPC). These receptors all stem from a young woman with alopecia areata. Some clones in this sample may be carry-over from other donors' samples.

Many counts were recorded for this clonotype. The CDR3 bases are TGCGCCAGCAGCGGAGGACCCTCGAACACTGAAGCTTTCTTT. Protein sequence: CASSGGPSNTEAFF. J is TRBJ1-1 and V is TRBV5-1; D gene unclear. V lost 4 bases to trimming and J lost 1 base, with 11 bases between them. CDR3 length: 14 amino acids. From germline, CDR1 is SGHRS and CDR2 YFSETQ.

This clonotype has at least ten counts. The chain links TRBV6-5 to TRBJ1-1; no firm D call. The CDR3 runs to 14 residues. Trimming pared 2 bases from V and 7 bases from J, leaving 14 bases between. Germline CDR1 and CDR2: MNHEY and SVGAGI. CDR3 in amino acids: CASSYGEGALEAFF. The CDR3 region has the DNA TGTGCCAGCAGTTACGGGGAGGGCGCTCTTGAAGCTTTCTTT.

This clonotype came up a few times. The chain carries TRBV12-3 or TRBV12-4 and TRBJ2-7; TRBD2 might be the D (5 bases). Trimming took off 5 bases at V and 7 bases at J, with 24 bases between the two ends. The CDR3 spans 16 residues. CDR3 nucleotide sequence: TGTGCCAGCAGTCTGCGGATAGCGCGTAATTCTAATGAGCAGTACTTC. Translation: CASSLRIARNSNEQYF.